Below, 24 T cell receptor beta chains from the same sample are listed, as sequenced in a study of T-cell memory formation after mild COVID-19. TCRdb redid the calling of the 5' RACE reads with MiXCR, one entry per CDR3 protein. Of hundreds of thousands of distinct CDR3 sequences in the sample, roughly 15% were seen once. The specimen was PBMCs or a T cell subset sorted from them (not recorded which). The receptor source for this set is a man aged 18 to 35 who had mild COVID-19 (a few samples of this study predate the infection). Cell type and time point are not known.

This rearrangement joins TRBV12-3 or TRBV12-4 to TRBJ2-1; the match to TRBD1 covers 8 bases. The CDR3 is made up of 14 amino acids. J lost 8 bases, V lost 6 bases, and 9 bases had no gene match. CDR3 coding DNA: TGTGCCAGCAGGAGGGGACAGGCCCTCGATGAGCAGTTCTTC. Protein: CASRRGQALDEQFF.

The chain has TRBV7-2 and TRBJ2-3; unclear D gene. This CDR3 spans 14 amino acids. The germline gives CDR1 SGHTA, CDR2 FQGNSA. The ends were cut back, 7 bases at V and 0 bases at J, with 11 bases in the middle. The CDR3 loop is CASNRYTSTDTQYF. CDR3 DNA: TGTGCCAGCAATCGGTACACTAGCACAGATACGCAGTATTTT.

The DNA for the CDR3 is TGCAGTGCTAGGGAGATTGTCAGTGGCTACACCTTC. Amino acid sequence: CSAREIVSGYTF. V and J are TRBV20-1 and TRBJ1-2; no definite D call. The CDR3 has 12 amino acids. The V gene's germline CDR1 is DFQATT and CDR2 SNEGSKA (reference sequence). The germline V and J ends were trimmed by 3 bases and 7 bases, with 12 bases remaining between them.

The table lists this clonotype with a few counts. The genes are TRBV5-4 and TRBJ1-1, with D hard to call. Germline values: CDR1 SGHNT, CDR2 YYREEE (reference sequence). This CDR3 region has 13 residues. V was cut by 0 bases and J by 5 bases, with 8 bases left in between. CDR3 region: CASSLGGMTEAFF. CDR3 DNA: TGTGCCAGCAGCTTGGGGGGTATGACTGAAGCTTTCTTT.

This clonotype was detected many times. The chain couples TRBV7-3 to TRBJ2-7; D perhaps matches TRBD1 (5 bases). The CDR3 has 14 amino acids. CDR1 and CDR2 (germline): SGHTA, FQGTGA. The V end was cut by 2 bases, the J end by 3 bases, with 11 bases between. The CDR3 is CASSLHPGRYEQYV. DNA for the CDR3: TGTGCCAGCAGCTTACACCCAGGGCGCTACGAGCAGTACGTC.

Only a few counts were recorded for this clonotype. The chain links TRBV7-3 to TRBJ2-1, with 10 positions matching TRBD1. The CDR3 runs 15 residues. The V segment lost 1 base and the J segment 8 bases; nucleotides outside the gene matches: 5. Germline V gene data show CDR1 as SGHTA and CDR2 as FQGTGA. CDR3 nucleotide sequence: TGTGCCAGCAGCTTAAGACAGGGGGCCCTCGATGAGCAGTTCTTC. It translates to CASSLRQGALDEQFF.

A few counts support this clonotype. This sequence joins TRBV20-1 and TRBJ1-2; D possibly corresponds to TRBD1 (6 bases). Germline-derived CDR1 and CDR2 are DFQATT and SNEGSKA (reference sequence). The ends were cut back, 5 bases at V and 8 bases at J, with 18 bases in the middle. The CDR3 consists of 13 residues. The CDR3 region has the DNA TGCAGTGCTCCCCGGGGGGCCGCGGGGGGCTACACCTTC. This translates into CSAPRGAAGGYTF.

The chain couples TRBV7-2 to TRBJ2-1, with TRBD1 matching over 7 bases. Germline CDR1 SGHTA, CDR2 FQGNSA. The CDR3 sequence is 15 residues long. V was pared by 5 bases and J by 1 base, with 5 bases of the junction left unmatched. The CDR3 loop is CASSGDRASYNEQFF. The CDR3 coding sequence is TGTGCCAGCAGCGGAGACAGGGCTTCCTACAATGAGCAGTTCTTC.

This clonotype has only a few counts. The chain carries TRBV7-2 and TRBJ2-7; 8 nucleotides line up with TRBD1. Germline trimming cut 2 bases from V and 3 bases from J; bases unmatched to any gene: 3. The CDR3 totals 14 residues. CDR1 and CDR2 (germline): SGHTA, FQGNSA. The CDR3 sequence: CASSLSTGGYEQYF. CDR3 nucleotide sequence: TGTGCCAGCAGCTTATCCACAGGGGGCTACGAGCAGTACTTC.

This clonotype was detected ten times or more. V usage is TRBV7-2 and J usage is TRBJ2-2, with a possible D match to TRBD1 (7 bases). The CDR3 loop spans 15 amino acids. Trimming took 5 bases from V and 4 from J, leaving 14 bases between them. Per the germline V gene, CDR1 is SGHTA and CDR2 is FQGNSA. The CDR3 here is CASSVTGRLTGELFF. The CDR3 region has the DNA TGTGCCAGCAGCGTGACAGGGAGGCTCACCGGGGAGCTGTTTTTT.

V gene TRBV6-6 combines with J gene TRBJ1-4, with TRBD1 matching over 11 bases. Germline V gives CDR1 MNHNY, CDR2 SVGAGI (reference sequence). The CDR3 totals 18 residues. V lost 5 bases and J lost 0; bases outside the gene matches: 8. The CDR3 is CASSEGQGAIATNEKLFF. The CDR3 DNA reads as TGTGCCAGCAGTGAAGGACAGGGGGCTATCGCAACTAATGAAAAACTGTTTTTT.

This clonotype was detected ten times or more. J is TRBJ1-2 and V is TRBV2; D unclear. V lost 3 bases and J 5 bases, leaving 7 bases between the germline ends. The CDR3 consists of 12 residues. The germline gives CDR1 SNHLY, CDR2 FYNNEI. CDR3 loop: CASSDRLYGYTF. CDR3 nucleotides: TGTGCCAGCAGTGACAGGTTATATGGCTACACCTTC.

This clonotype turned up a few times. This chain uses TRBV25-1 with TRBJ1-2; D possibly corresponds to TRBD1 (5 bases). V gave up 5 bases and J gave up 4 bases, with 20 bases separating them. Looked up from germline, CDR1 is MGHDK and CDR2 is SYGVNS. CDR3 length equals 16 residues. CDR3 loop: CASSRGQSESPYGYTF. DNA for the CDR3: TGTGCCAGCAGTAGGGGCCAGTCCGAGTCGCCCTATGGCTACACCTTC.

V and J are TRBV7-2 and TRBJ1-2; 10 nucleotides align to TRBD1. J lost 4 bases, V lost 6 bases, and 5 bases had no gene match. Per the germline V gene, CDR1 is SGHTA and CDR2 is FQGNSA. This CDR3 contains 14 residues. The CDR3 DNA sequence: TGTGCCAGCAGTTTGGACAGGGGGTTCTATGGCTACACCTTC. Its translation: CASSLDRGFYGYTF. Variable domain in full (rest from reference TRBV7-2 and TRBJ1-2): GAGVSQSPSNKVTEKGKDVELRCDPISGHTALYWYRQSLGQGLEFLIYFQGNSAPDKSGLPSDRFSAERTGGSVSTLTIQRTQQEDSAVYLCASSLDRGFYGYTFGSGTRLTVV.

The sample holds a few counts of this clonotype. This chain uses TRBV11-2 with TRBJ2-4; 10 bases map to TRBD2. The V gene's germline CDR1 is SGHAT and CDR2 FQNNGV. V shed 3 bases, J shed 15 bases, and the junction held 11 bases outside the gene matches. This CDR3 region has 14 residues. The CDR3: CASSFSSGGPFRYF. For the CDR3, the DNA is TGTGCCAGCAGCTTCTCTAGCGGGGGACCCTTCAGGTACTTC. The full variable domain, in which reference TRBV11-2 and TRBJ2-4 provide the parts outside the CDR3, is EAGVAQSPRYKIIEKRQSVAFWCNPISGHATLYWYQQILGQGPKLLIQFQNNGVVDDSQLPKDRFSAERLKGVDSTLKIQPAKLEDSAVYLCASSFSSGGPFRYFGAGTRLSVL.

This clonotype was recorded at least ten times. One junction end does not reproduce the germline sequence, and a read error may be involved. The rearrangement uses TRBV5-1 and TRBJ2-3; the D is unclear. This CDR3 region has 12 residues. The germline V gene has CDR1 SGHRS and CDR2 YFSETQ. The CDR3 bases are TGTGCCAGCAGCTTAGTGCCAGATACGCAGTATTTT. Translation: CASSLVPDTQYF.

This clonotype was picked up a small number of times. The J gene is TRBJ2-1, the V gene TRBV3-1; no firm D call. V lost 3 bases to trimming and J lost 8 bases, with 20 bases between them. Germline V gene data show CDR1 as LGHDT and CDR2 as YNNKEL (reference sequence). The CDR3 is made up of 16 amino acids. Written as DNA, the CDR3 is TGTGCCAGCAGCCAGGTCGGGTCAGGAGAAGGCGATGAGCAGTTCTTC. Its translation: CASSQVGSGEGDEQFF.

This sequence joins TRBV20-1 and TRBJ1-1, with a tentative D call TRBD1 (5 bases). The germline V gene encodes CDR1 DFQATT and CDR2 SNEGSKA (reference sequence). The CDR3 loop spans 15 amino acids. V was pared by 5 bases and J by 4 bases, with 20 bases between. Here the CDR3 DNA reads TGCAGTGCTTCCCGACCTCTTGTGGGGCCCACTGAAGCTTTCTTT. It specifies CSASRPLVGPTEAFF.

This clonotype was detected a few times. This chain uses TRBV20-1 with TRBJ1-5; D not resolved. Trimming shortened V by 6 bases and J by 2 bases, and 8 bases separated the two germline ends. The germline CDR1 and CDR2 sequences are DFQATT and SNEGSKA (reference sequence). CDR3 length equals 12 residues. As DNA, the CDR3 is TGCAGTGCCAGGATGGGCAATCAGCCCCAGCATTTT. As protein: CSARMGNQPQHF.

This chain joins TRBV3-1 and TRBJ1-1, with 7 nucleotides matching TRBD1. Trimming took 2 bases from V and 4 from J; bases not matched to a gene: 4. From germline, CDR1 is LGHDT and CDR2 YNNKEL (reference sequence). The CDR3 spans 14 residues. The DNA for the CDR3 is TGTGCCAGCAGCCAAACACAGGGGTCCACTGAAGCTTTCTTT. Its translation: CASSQTQGSTEAFF.

V gene TRBV3-1 combines with J gene TRBJ1-4; the D is unclear. This CDR3 contains 15 residues. Germline values: CDR1 LGHDT, CDR2 YNNKEL (reference sequence). Trimming stripped 3 bases from V and 10 bases from J, with 18 bases between. CDR3 sequence (DNA): TGTGCCAGCAGCCAGGACCTCATCTCAGCGGGAAAACTGTTTTTT. Residues: CASSQDLISAGKLFF.

This clonotype was seen repeatedly, ten times or more. The rearrangement links TRBV7-2 to TRBJ1-1; D is ambiguous. The CDR3 has 13 amino acids. Per germline, CDR1 SGHTA and CDR2 FQGNSA. The V end lost 4 bases, the J end lost 1 base, and 7 bases lay between the germline ends. The CDR3 sequence is CASSSQSNTEAFF. The CDR3 DNA is TGTGCCAGCAGCTCACAGTCGAACACTGAAGCTTTCTTT.

This clonotype appeared a few times. The chain recombines TRBV3-2 with TRBJ2-1; the table's D call of TRBD2 was not tested on the DNA. TRBV3-2 is classified as a pseudogene. The CDR3 loop spans 21 amino acids. The CDR3 here is CASSQDLGTSGGRSSYNEQFF. The CDR3, as DNA: TGTGCCAGCAGCCAAGATCTAGGTACTAGCGGGGGCCGTAGCTCCTACAATGAGCAGTTCTTC.

This rearrangement joins TRBV28 to TRBJ1-1; no definite D call. The V gene's germline CDR1 is MDHEN and CDR2 SYDVKM. The CDR3 has 12 residues. V lost 2 bases and J lost 10, with 11 bases in between. In nucleotides, the CDR3 is TGTGCCAGCAGTTTACCGACCCTGGGAGCTTTCTTT. Protein sequence: CASSLPTLGAFF.